This record looks at one T cell receptor beta chain sequence and its context. The sample has other DNA sequences that encode this CDR3 too. Sequenced by immunoSEQ multiplex PCR; TCRdb stores in-frame clones only, minus some. The sample includes some 62,000 clones, 88% of them seen just once. Germline values: CDR1 LNHDA, CDR2 SQIVND (reference sequence). Trimming removed 3 bases at V and 3 bases at J, with 9 bases between. CDR3 size: 13 residues. The sample belongs to a study of blood T cell repertoires in COVID-19. This sequence joins TRBV19 and TRBJ2-7; TRBD1 is a possible D gene (6 bases). This TCR was sampled from a human donor in a cohort sampled during active COVID-19. Sequencing input: peripheral blood. The CDR3 DNA follows: TGTGCCAGTAGTATTAGGGACAACTACGAGCAGTACTTC. Translation gives CASSIRDNYEQYF.